The 19 T cell receptor beta chains below come from one sample, sequenced in a study of T cell responses to AZD1222 COVID-19 vaccine. Only in-frame clones appear in the TCRdb table, and some are missing; sequencing was by immunoSEQ multiplex PCR. The sample has about 40,000 clones, approximately 85% seen once. The sequenced sample was peripheral blood, obtained 28 days after the second dose of the MenACWY control vaccine. The source of these receptors is an adult who received the MenACWY meningococcal vaccine as a control.

This clone came up a few times. The gene calls are TRBV28 and TRBJ1-2, with unresolved D. This CDR3 has 12 amino acids. V was shortened by 2 bases and J by 4 bases, with 5 bases between the two germline ends. The V gene's germline CDR1 is MDHEN and CDR2 SYDVKM. CDR3 sequence: CASSLVSYGYTF. Here the CDR3 DNA reads TGTGCCAGCAGTTTAGTAAGCTATGGCTACACCTTC.

This CDR3 is CASIERGAGGIYEQYF. CDR3 bases: TGTGCCAGCATCGAACGGGGCGCAGGGGGCATTTACGAGCAGTACTTC. J is TRBJ2-7 and V is TRBV28, with 8 nucleotides matching TRBD1. V trimming: 7 bases; J trimming: 4 bases; junction bases outside the gene matches: 15. The CDR3 has 16 amino acids. Germline V lookup: CDR1 MDHEN, CDR2 SYDVKM.

V is TRBV7-2 and J is TRBJ2-1; TRBD2 matches 9 bases. CDR3 size: 15 residues. Germline V gene data show CDR1 as SGHTA and CDR2 as FQGNSA. The J segment lost 7 bases and the V segment lost 3 bases, leaving 7 bases of the junction unmatched. The CDR3 DNA reads as TGTGCCAGCAGCTTGTCTAGCGGGATAAAAAATGAGCAGTTCTTC. Its protein product is CASSLSSGIKNEQFF.

V is TRBV5-1 and J is TRBJ1-3, with 7 bases matching TRBD1. CDR3 length: 16 residues. V lost 4 bases to trimming and J lost 4 bases; unmatched junction nucleotides: 11. Germline CDR1 SGHRS, CDR2 YFSETQ. In nucleotides, the CDR3 is TGCGCCAGCAGCCAAAGAGGACAGGCCACCGGAAACACCATATATTTT. Translated: CASSQRGQATGNTIYF.

This chain connects TRBV29-1 to TRBJ2-3; D possibly uses TRBD1 or TRBD2 (5 bases each). V was clipped by 6 bases and J by 0 bases, with 10 bases between them. The CDR3 has 13 residues. CDR1 and CDR2 (germline): SQVTM, ANQGSEA. CDR3 nucleotides: TGCAGCGTCGGGACCGATAGCACAGATACGCAGTATTTT. The encoded protein is CSVGTDSTDTQYF.

This clone was detected only a few times. The chain carries TRBV7-2 and TRBJ2-1; possibly TRBD2 for D (6 bases). Germline CDR1 is SGHTA and CDR2 is FQGNSA. This CDR3 has 13 residues. V gave up 4 bases and J gave up 4 bases, with 8 bases separating them. CDR3 DNA sequence: TGTGCCAGCAGCTCGGGACTTTACAATGAGCAGTTCTTC. It translates to CASSSGLYNEQFF.

The V call is TRBV7-9, the J call TRBJ2-1, with 7 bases fitting TRBD2. CDR1 is SEHNR, CDR2 FQNEAQ, per germline (reference sequence). The CDR3 has 17 residues. V gave up 2 bases and J gave up 10 bases; unmatched junction bases: 17. The CDR3 loop is CASSLSGAAGAMREQFF. The CDR3 DNA reads TGTGCCAGCAGCTTAAGTGGCGCGGCGGGAGCAATGAGAGAGCAGTTCTTC.

The V call is TRBV20-1, the J call TRBJ2-7; D is unresolved. V lost 6 bases and J lost 3, with 6 bases in between. Germline V lookup: CDR1 DFQATT, CDR2 SNEGSKA (reference sequence). CDR3 length: 10 amino acids. CDR3 DNA sequence: TGCAGTGCCCAAGGCTACGAGCAGTACTTC. Translating gives CSAQGYEQYF.

The V gene is TRBV5-1, the J gene TRBJ2-5; D remains ambiguous. V lost 0 bases and J 1 base, leaving 7 bases between the germline ends. The CDR3 has 14 amino acids. Looked up from germline, CDR1 is SGHRS and CDR2 is YFSETQ. This chain's CDR3 is CASSLVAFQETQYF. The DNA for the CDR3 is TGCGCCAGCAGCTTGGTAGCTTTCCAAGAGACCCAGTACTTC.

The chain is built from TRBV9 and TRBJ1-3; perhaps TRBD1 as D (6 bases). Germline V gene lookup returns CDR1 SGDLS and CDR2 YYNGEE. The CDR3 sequence is 16 residues long. Trimming removed 4 bases from V and 0 bases from J, with 14 bases in between. Here the CDR3 reads CASSTGHLSSGNTIYF. The CDR3 nucleotides read TGTGCCAGCAGCACGGGACACCTGAGCTCTGGAAACACCATATATTTT.

V is TRBV5-4 and J is TRBJ2-1, with 9 bases matching TRBD2. Looked up from germline, CDR1 is SGHNT and CDR2 is YYREEE (reference sequence). J was trimmed by 0 bases and V by 0 bases; bases with no gene match: 1. The length of the CDR3 is 16 residues. The CDR3 is CASSLGSGSSYNEQFF. CDR3 coding DNA: TGTGCCAGCAGCTTGGGTAGCGGGAGCTCCTACAATGAGCAGTTCTTC.

V is TRBV7-9 and J is TRBJ1-6; 7 bases are shared with TRBD1. There are 17 residues in the CDR3. Germline CDR1 is SEHNR and CDR2 is FQNEAQ (reference sequence). V lost 4 bases, J lost 8 bases, and 14 bases stayed unmatched. The DNA for the CDR3 is TGTGCCAGCAGCTCCCAACGTGACAGGGTCCGAGATTCACCCCTCCACTTT. It is translated as CASSSQRDRVRDSPLHF.

The CDR3 sequence is CASTWGGRGNQPQHF. CDR3 sequence (DNA): TGTGCCAGCACGTGGGGGGGGCGAGGCAATCAGCCCCAGCATTTT. The rearrangement uses TRBV18 and TRBJ1-5; D perhaps matches TRBD1 (6 bases). The germline V and J ends were trimmed by 8 bases and 2 bases, with 16 bases remaining between them. Germline CDR1 KGHSH, CDR2 LQKENI. CDR3 length: 15 residues. Full variable domain (remainder filled in from reference TRBV18 and TRBJ1-5): NAGVMQNPRHLVRRRGQEARLRCSPMKGHSHVYWYRQLPEEGLKFMVYLQKENIIDESGMPKERFSAEFPKEGPSILRIQQVVRGDSAAYFCASTWGGRGNQPQHFGDGTRLSIL.

The genes are TRBV3-1 (or the pseudogene TRBV3-2) and TRBJ2-7, with 9 bases identical to TRBD1. V shed 5 bases, J shed 3 bases, and the junction held 5 bases outside the gene matches. CDR3 length: 14 residues. The germline V gene encodes CDR1 LGHDT and CDR2 YNNKEL (reference sequence). The CDR3 DNA is TGTGCCAGCAGCGGGACAGGGTCCCACTACGAGCAGTACTTC. This gives the protein CASSGTGSHYEQYF.

This chain uses TRBV28 with TRBJ1-4; D is perhaps TRBD1 (5 bases). V lost 5 bases to trimming and J lost 10 bases, with 14 bases between them. The germline gives CDR1 MDHEN, CDR2 SYDVKM. This CDR3 region has 13 residues. The CDR3 DNA reads TGTGCCAGCAGTCCTCCCCAGGGAAGAAAACTGTTTTTT. Protein: CASSPPQGRKLFF.

The chain couples TRBV28 to TRBJ1-5; D not certain. V gave up 2 bases and J gave up 5 bases, with 10 bases separating them. Germline V gene lookup returns CDR1 MDHEN and CDR2 SYDVKM. The CDR3 length is 14 residues. In DNA, the CDR3 is TGTGCCAGCAGTTTAAGGTACATGTATCAGCCCCAGCATTTT. Amino acid sequence: CASSLRYMYQPQHF.

This chain joins TRBV6-6 and TRBJ1-2; D is unresolved. Germline V gene lookup returns CDR1 MNHNY and CDR2 SVGAGI (reference sequence). The CDR3 runs to 13 residues. The V end lost 4 bases, the J end lost 4 bases, and 10 bases lay between the germline ends. CDR3 sequence: CASSSVGGYGYTF. DNA of the CDR3: TGTGCCAGCAGTTCAGTGGGTGGCTATGGCTACACCTTC.

V gene TRBV9 combines with J gene TRBJ1-6, with a tentative D call TRBD1 (6 bases). Germline CDR1 reads SGDLS; CDR2 reads YYNGEE. This CDR3 has 14 amino acids. V lost 3 bases and J lost 7, with 11 bases in between. The CDR3 protein is CASSAQGGNSPLHF. The CDR3 region has the DNA TGTGCCAGCAGCGCACAGGGAGGGAATTCACCCCTCCACTTT. The full variable domain, with the rest looked up from reference TRBV9 and TRBJ1-6, is DSGVTQTPKHLITATGQRVTLRCSPRSGDLSVYWYQQSLDQGLQFLIQYYNGEERAKGNILERFSAQQFPDLHSELNLSSLELGDSALYFCASSAQGGNSPLHFGNGTRLTVT.

This clone showed up just a few times. The chain links TRBV6-1 to TRBJ2-2, with a possible D match to TRBD2 (5 bases). The CDR3 extends over 17 amino acids. CDR1 and CDR2 from the germline V gene are MNHNS and SASEGT. V was pared by 3 bases and J by 5 bases, with 19 bases between. CDR3 region: CASSDWAFWRLTGELFF. Written as DNA, the CDR3 is TGTGCCAGCAGTGACTGGGCGTTCTGGAGGCTAACCGGGGAGCTGTTTTTT.